Listed below are T cell receptor beta chains from one sample, sequenced in a study of blood T cells in healthy people across ages. TCRdb reprocessed the 5' RACE reads with MiXCR, giving one entry per CDR3 protein. The sample records 1.5 million to 2 million distinct CDR3 sequences, around 36% being singletons. Specimen: blood. These receptors were taken from a woman aged 25 to 39 in good health. Each CDR3 is given with its conserved first and last residue. D genes are given only for firm matches. Size values are once, few and many counts, or a class for expanded clones, and some rows have none.

d_gene,j_gene,abundance,v_gene,CDR3aa,CDR3nt
-,TRBJ2-3,few,TRBV4-1,CASSHMQGQGTDTQYF,TGCGCCAGCAGCCACATGCAGGGACAAGGCACAGATACGCAGTATTTT
-,TRBJ1-1,-,TRBV4-2,CASSQGGRKNTEAFF,TGTGCCAGCAGCCAAGGCGGACGGAAGAACACTGAAGCTTTCTTT
-,TRBJ1-2,-,TRBV11-2,CASSGEMSVYGYTF,TGTGCCAGCAGCGGGGAGATGAGTGTCTATGGCTACACCTTC
-,TRBJ2-7,-,TRBV20-1,CSTRDQAGEQYF,TGCAGTACTAGAGATCAGGCTGGCGAGCAGTACTTC
-,TRBJ1-2,few,TRBV20-1,CRAKVIYGYTF,TGCAGGGCAAAGGTTATCTATGGCTACACCTTC
-,TRBJ1-1,-,TRBV6-1,CASSALTVTEAFF,TGCGCCAGCAGCGCCCTCACAGTGACTGAAGCTTTCTTT
TRBD2,TRBJ2-7,few,TRBV7-8,CASTRLAGQVNYEQYF,TGTGCCAGCACCAGACTAGCGGGTCAAGTTAACTACGAGCAGTACTTC
TRBD2,TRBJ2-1,few,TRBV7-2,CASSFTGTSGRGEQFF,TGTGCCAGCAGCTTTACCGGGACTAGCGGGAGAGGTGAGCAGTTCTTC
-,TRBJ1-1,few,TRBV27,CASSFRSDTEAFF,TGTGCCAGCAGTTTCCGTTCTGACACTGAAGCTTTCTTT
TRBD2,TRBJ2-1,-,TRBV4-1,CASSQDLETSGINEQFF,TGCGCCAGCAGCCAAGATCTGGAGACTAGCGGGATTAATGAGCAGTTCTTC
TRBD1,TRBJ2-5,few,TRBV20-1,CRSDREETQYF,TGCAGAAGTGACAGGGAAGAGACCCAGTACTTC
-,TRBJ2-1,-,TRBV11-1,CASSLDGGGPSAEQFF,TGTGCCAGCAGCTTAGATGGGGGCGGCCCCTCGGCTGAGCAGTTCTTC
-,TRBJ1-1,few,TRBV7-3,CASSSHLDTEAFF,TGTGCCAGCAGCTCCCACCTAGACACTGAAGCTTTCTTT
TRBD1,TRBJ2-7,few,TRBV15,CATSKRQGWAEQYF,TGTGCCACCAGCAAACGACAGGGGTGGGCCGAGCAGTACTTC
TRBD2,TRBJ2-1,few,TRBV28,CASGTGGRGEQFF,TGTGCCAGCGGTACGGGAGGAAGAGGTGAGCAGTTCTTC
TRBD2,TRBJ2-3,few,TRBV7-8,CASSLGGLAGGTDTQYF,TGTGCCAGCAGCTTAGGAGGACTAGCGGGAGGGACAGATACGCAGTATTTT
-,TRBJ1-5,once,TRBV20-1,CSAALDRGRNQPQHF,TGCAGTGCCGCTCTTGACCGAGGTCGCAATCAGCCCCAGCATTTT
TRBD2,TRBJ2-5,few,TRBV7-9,CASSRTSGPYYDEQYF,TGTGCCAGCAGCCGGACTAGCGGACCTTACTACGATGAGCAGTACTTC
-,TRBJ2-7,-,TRBV28,CASSLFPSMTSYEQYF,TGTGCCAGCAGTTTGTTCCCTTCAATGACCTCCTACGAGCAGTACTTT
-,TRBJ2-7,few,TRBV15,CAIRSLGGVQDEQYF,TGTGCCATCCGGAGTTTGGGGGGTGTCCAGGACGAGCAGTACTTC
-,TRBJ2-3,-,TRBV9,CASSVGIRKRGDTQYF,TGTGCCAGCAGCGTAGGCATCCGGAAGAGGGGAGATACGCAGTATTTT
-,TRBJ1-6,few,TRBV3-1,CASSQDLNNSPLHF,TGTGCCAGCAGCCAAGATCTAAATAATTCACCCCTCCACTTT
-,TRBJ2-2,few,TRBV18,CASSPRTINTGELFF,TGTGCCAGCTCACCCAGGACCATAAACACCGGGGAGCTGTTTTTT
-,TRBJ1-2,few,TRBV7-2,CASSLGFMGYTF,TGTGCCAGCAGCTTAGGTTTTATGGGCTACACCTTC
TRBD1,TRBJ2-5,-,TRBV10-3,CAISESAGGSLETQYF,TGTGCCATCAGTGAATCCGCAGGGGGCAGTTTGGAGACCCAGTACTTC
-,TRBJ2-7,few,TRBV20-1,CSARAPLYEQYF,TGCAGTGCTAGAGCCCCTCTATATGAGCAGTACTTC
TRBD2,TRBJ2-5,-,TRBV7-9,CASSSGGRSETQYF,TGTGCCAGCAGCTCGGGGGGGAGATCTGAGACCCAGTACTTC
-,TRBJ2-5,-,TRBV6-1,CASSEGVVGFYGQYF,TGTGCCAGCAGTGAAGGGGTTGTGGGTTTCTACGGGCAGTACTTC
TRBD1,TRBJ2-7,-,TRBV27,CASSHGDSSCEQYF,TGTGCCAGCAGCCACGGGGACAGTTCCTGCGAGCAGTACTTC
-,TRBJ2-5,few,TRBV3-1,CASSQVPGHTLYF,TGTGCCAGCAGCCAAGTCCCCGGACATACGCTGTACTTC
-,TRBJ1-2,few,TRBV3-1,CASSQLGQSNYGYTF,TGTGCCAGCAGCCAACTTGGACAGAGTAACTATGGCTACACCTTC
-,TRBJ2-7,many,TRBV29-1,CSVSPGHFTEQYF,TGCAGCGTTTCACCGGGACACTTTACCGAGCAGTACTTC
-,TRBJ2-7,few,TRBV20-1,CSARSPAGIGYEQYF,TGCAGTGCTAGAAGCCCCGCGGGTATTGGTTACGAGCAGTACTTC
TRBD2,TRBJ2-1,-,TRBV6-1,CVSLAAGEFSYNEQFF,TGTGTCAGCCTCGCCGCGGGAGAATTCTCCTACAATGAGCAGTTCTTC
-,TRBJ2-1,-,TRBV4-1,CASSQEWDTKGMEQFF,TGCGCCAGCAGCCAAGAATGGGATACCAAAGGAATGGAGCAGTTCTTC
-,TRBJ1-2,once,TRBV27,CASNERGSRSYNYGYAF,TGTGCCAGCAACGAACGGGGTTCCCGATCCTATAACTATGGCTACGCCTTC
-,TRBJ1-5,-,TRBV20-1,CSARARPLSNQPQHF,TGCAGTGCTAGAGCACGGCCACTATCAAATCAGCCCCAGCATTTT
TRBD2,TRBJ2-1,many,TRBV27,CASSLSRGGNEQFF,TGTGCCAGCAGTTTATCGCGGGGGGGAAATGAGCAGTTCTTC
-,TRBJ2-1,-,TRBV15,CATSRDRTPYNEQFF,TGTGCCACCAGCAGAGATCGCACCCCCTACAATGAGCAGTTCTTC
-,TRBJ2-7,few,TRBV5-4,CASSLELREQYF,TGTGCCAGCAGTTTAGAATTACGCGAGCAGTACTTC
-,TRBJ2-7,few,TRBV9,CASRGTGTGSYEQYF,TGTGCCAGCAGGGGCACCGGGACTGGCTCCTACGAGCAGTACTTC
TRBD1,TRBJ2-5,few,TRBV29-1,CSVLRDRGRWETQYF,TGCAGCGTCCTACGGGACAGGGGGCGGTGGGAGACCCAGTACTTC
-,TRBJ2-3,-,TRBV7-9,CASSLGYPIADTQYF,TGTGCCAGCAGCTTAGGGTATCCCATTGCAGATACGCAGTATTTT
-,TRBJ2-1,-,TRBV10-2,CASDMDLSSYNEQFF,TGCGCCAGCGATATGGACTTGAGCTCCTACAATGAGCAGTTCTTC
-,TRBJ2-6,once,TRBV7-2,CASSLPWSSGANVLTF,TGTGCCAGCAGCCTCCCCTGGAGCTCTGGGGCCAACGTCCTGACTTTC
-,TRBJ2-5,few,TRBV6-4,CASSDPLGGVSAETQYF,TGTGCCAGCAGTGACCCCCTGGGGGGTGTGAGTGCGGAGACCCAGTACTTC
-,TRBJ2-7,few,TRBV6-5,CASIPPGRDEQYF,TGTGCCAGCATTCCACCAGGTCGCGACGAGCAGTACTTC
-,TRBJ2-3,few,TRBV4-1,CASSPTRAGTDTQYF,TGCGCCAGCAGCCCCACGCGAGCGGGCACAGATACGCAGTATTTT
TRBD1,TRBJ2-7,few,TRBV6-2/TRBV6-3,CASSRTGLVRYF,TGTGCCAGCAGCCGGACAGGCTTGGTACGGTACTTC
-,TRBJ2-6,-,TRBV5-1,CASSPITQGSGANVLTF,TGCGCCAGCAGTCCCATAACCCAGGGCTCTGGGGCCAACGTCCTGACTTTC
TRBD1,TRBJ1-2,few,TRBV12-3/TRBV12-4,CASSSNWDSIFGYTF,TGTGCCAGCAGCTCCAACTGGGACAGCATCTTTGGCTACACCTTC
-,TRBJ2-5,few,TRBV4-2,CASSPGSLQETQYF,TGTGCCAGCAGCCCGGGATCCCTGCAAGAGACCCAGTACTTC